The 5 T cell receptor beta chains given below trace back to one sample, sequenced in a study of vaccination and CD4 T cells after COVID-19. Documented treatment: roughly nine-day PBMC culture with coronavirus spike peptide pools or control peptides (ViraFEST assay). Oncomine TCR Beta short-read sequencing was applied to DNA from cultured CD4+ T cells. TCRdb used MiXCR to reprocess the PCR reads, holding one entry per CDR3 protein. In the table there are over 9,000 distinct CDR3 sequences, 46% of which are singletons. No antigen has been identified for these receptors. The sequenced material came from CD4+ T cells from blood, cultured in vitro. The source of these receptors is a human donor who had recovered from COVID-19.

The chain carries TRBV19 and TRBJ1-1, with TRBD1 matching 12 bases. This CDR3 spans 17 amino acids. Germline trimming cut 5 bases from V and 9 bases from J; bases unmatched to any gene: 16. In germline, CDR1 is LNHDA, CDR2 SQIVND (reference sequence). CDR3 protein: CASSVGTGGGMLDKAFF. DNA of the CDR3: TGTGCCAGTAGTGTAGGGACAGGGGGCGGTATGCTGGACAAAGCTTTCTTT.

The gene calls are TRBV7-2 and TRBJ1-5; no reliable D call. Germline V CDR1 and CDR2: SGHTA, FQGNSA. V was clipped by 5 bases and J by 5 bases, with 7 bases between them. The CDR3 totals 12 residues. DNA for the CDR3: TGTGCCAGCAGCGACGGCTATCAGCCCCAGCATTTT. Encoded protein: CASSDGYQPQHF.

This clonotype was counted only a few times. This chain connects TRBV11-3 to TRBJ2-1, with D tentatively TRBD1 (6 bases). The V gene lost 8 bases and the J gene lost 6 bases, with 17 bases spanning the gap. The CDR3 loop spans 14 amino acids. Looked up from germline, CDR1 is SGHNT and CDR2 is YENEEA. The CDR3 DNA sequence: TGTGCCAGCCGCCGGGACAATGGGGTCAATGAGCAGTTCTTC. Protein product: CASRRDNGVNEQFF.

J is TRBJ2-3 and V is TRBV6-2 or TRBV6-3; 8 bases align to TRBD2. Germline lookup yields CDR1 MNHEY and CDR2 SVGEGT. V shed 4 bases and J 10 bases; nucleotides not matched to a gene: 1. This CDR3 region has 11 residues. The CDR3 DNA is TGTGCCAGCAGTTGGCGGGGGGCGCAGTATTTT. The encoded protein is CASSWRGAQYF.

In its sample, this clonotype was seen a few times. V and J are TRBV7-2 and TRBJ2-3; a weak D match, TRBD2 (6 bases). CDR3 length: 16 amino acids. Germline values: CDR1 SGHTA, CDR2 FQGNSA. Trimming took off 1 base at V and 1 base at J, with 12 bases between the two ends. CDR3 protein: CASSLGFASGTDTQYF. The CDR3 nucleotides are TGTGCCAGCAGCTTAGGGTTCGCTAGCGGCACAGATACGCAGTATTTT. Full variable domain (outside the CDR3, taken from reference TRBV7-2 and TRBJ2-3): GAGVSQSPSNKVTEKGKDVELRCDPISGHTALYWYRQSLGQGLEFLIYFQGNSAPDKSGLPSDRFSAERTGGSVSTLTIQRTQQEDSAVYLCASSLGFASGTDTQYFGPGTRLTVL.